This T cell receptor (beta chain) was obtained from a study of T cells in Graves' hyperthyroidism and ophthalmopathy. General observations from the study: Among clonotypes expanded in thyroid above 0.001, most were also found in blood.

The V gene lost 4 bases and the J gene lost 9 bases, with 22 bases spanning the gap. The CDR3 covers 16 residues. Regions amplified from RNA transcripts were the TCR beta CDR3 regions. The TCR CDR3 first-round RT-PCR relied on the HTBI primer set. TCRdb called the multiplex PCR reads again in MiXCR, with one record for every CDR3 protein. The sample lists about 360,000 distinct CDR3 sequences; about a fifth were seen once. A lack of ophthalmopathy progression within 18 months defined stable Graves' hyperthyroidism. Patients showing uncontrolled infection, other autoimmune disease, pregnancy or lactation were ineligible. Each diagnosis drew on symptoms, thyroxine, TRAb, thyroid ultrasound and orbital computed tomography findings. This clonotype came up many times. Its antigen remains unidentified.

This chain uses TRBV12-3 or TRBV12-4 with TRBJ1-5; D is unclear. The specimen was blood. The receptor was derived from a young woman with Graves' hyperthyroidism. CDR3 residues: CASSSYGSGPERPQHF. The CDR3 nucleotides are TGTGCCAGCAGTTCGTACGGGTCCGGGCCCGAGAGGCCCCAGCATTTT.